This is a list of T cell receptor beta chains from one sample in a study of memory CD4+ T cells and cytomegalovirus serostatus. Generated by immunoSEQ multiplex PCR, the TCRdb table keeps only in-frame clones and is missing some. The sample has some 50,000 clones, about 74% seen once. What was sequenced was memory CD4+ T cells from blood. Receptors were obtained from an adult in good health and CMV-seropositive. Each CDR3 is given with its conserved first and last residue. A D gene is named only where the DNA matches it firmly. Clone size is not always given. Where it is, it says once, few, many or a class for expanded clones.

TRBV25-1	TRBJ2-1	-	-	CASSTPSRESRFEQFF	TGTGCCAGCAGTACTCCTTCCCGGGAATCAAGGTTTGAGCAGTTCTTC
TRBV7-8	TRBJ2-7	-	-	CASSFNLEYEQYF	TGTGCCAGCAGCTTCAACTTAGAATACGAGCAGTACTTC
TRBV18	TRBJ2-1	once	TRBD1	CASSPTAETGYNEQFF	TGTGCCAGCTCACCAACCGCCGAGACAGGGTACAATGAGCAGTTCTTC
TRBV10-3	TRBJ2-1	once	-	CAISEDGSYNEQFF	TGTGCCATCAGTGAGGACGGATCCTACAATGAGCAGTTCTTC
TRBV7-2	TRBJ2-5	-	-	CASSPDGQETQYF	TGTGCCAGCAGCCCCGATGGCCAAGAGACCCAGTACTTC
TRBV5-5	TRBJ2-3	-	-	CASRLREGAVLDTQYF	TGTGCCAGCAGGTTGAGGGAGGGGGCGGTTTTAGATACGCAGTATTTT
TRBV11-2	TRBJ2-5	-	-	CASSRGLETQYF	TGTGCCAGCAGCAGGGGTTTGGAGACCCAGTACTTC
TRBV6-5	TRBJ1-2	-	-	CARGNYGYTF	TGTGCCAGGGGGAACTATGGCTACACCTTC
TRBV10-3	TRBJ1-4	once	TRBD1	CARHRGLDEKLFF	TGTGCCAGGCACAGGGGACTAGATGAAAAACTGTTTTTT
TRBV18	TRBJ1-6	-	-	CASSPLAGTYNSPLHF	TGTGCCAGCTCACCACTGGCGGGCACCTATAATTCACCCCTCCACTTT
TRBV7-2	TRBJ2-7	-	TRBD2	CASSALLAGESYEQYF	TGTGCCAGCAGCGCCCTCCTAGCGGGGGAGTCCTACGAGCAGTACTTC
TRBV19	TRBJ2-1	-	-	CASSRTGSRSGFYGEQFF	TGTGCCAGTAGTCGAACGGGGTCGCGTTCGGGGTTTTATGGTGAGCAGTTCTTC
TRBV5-8	TRBJ1-1	-	TRBD1	CASSSSGTGDTEAFF	TGTGCCAGCAGCTCTTCCGGGACAGGGGACACTGAAGCTTTCTTT
TRBV7-6	TRBJ2-3	-	-	CASSLAGGSTDTQYF	TGTGCCAGCAGCTTAGCGGGGGGAAGCACAGATACGCAGTATTTT
TRBV28	TRBJ1-2	-	TRBD1	CASSNGRGRNGYTF	TGTGCCAGCAGCAACGGCAGGGGGAGGAATGGCTACACCTTC
TRBV6-5	TRBJ2-2	-	TRBD1	CASSSGTGSGELFF	TGTGCCAGCAGTTCCGGGACAGGCTCCGGGGAGCTGTTTTTT
TRBV6-1	TRBJ1-1	-	-	CASRRGVNTEAFF	TGTGCCAGCAGGAGGGGGGTGAACACTGAAGCTTTCTTT
TRBV11-2	TRBJ2-3	-	-	CASSLGQSTDTQYF	TGTGCCAGCAGCTTAGGGCAGAGCACAGATACGCAGTATTTT